These 28 T cell receptor beta chains were sequenced from one sample in a study of identical twins. TCRdb recomputed calls from the 5' RACE reads with MiXCR, one row per CDR3 protein. Seen here are around 140,000 distinct CDR3 sequences, 3% to 4% observed once, and the top ten hold 8.1%. Sequencing was carried out using memory T cells sorted from blood. These receptors were taken from a man in his late teens or twenties in good health.

This clonotype was recorded many times. J is TRBJ2-2 and V is TRBV27; weak D call: TRBD1 (5 bases). The germline V gene encodes CDR1 MNHEY and CDR2 SMNVEV (reference sequence). The CDR3 sequence is 15 residues long. With 5 bases removed from V and 4 bases from J, the gap between germline ends came to 14 bases. CDR3 region: CASSPLGQGTGELFF. CDR3 coding DNA: TGTGCCAGCAGTCCATTGGGGCAGGGCACCGGGGAGCTGTTTTTT.

The chain combines TRBV15 with TRBJ2-7, with D hard to call. The germline V gene has CDR1 LNHNV and CDR2 YYDKDF (reference sequence). The germline V and J ends were trimmed by 0 bases and 7 bases, with 10 bases remaining between them. This CDR3 has 13 amino acids. The CDR3 reads CATSRDLLGEQYF. The CDR3 DNA reads TGTGCCACCAGCAGAGATCTTCTCGGAGAGCAGTACTTC.

This clonotype was observed many times. CDR3 amino acids: CASSLGLAGLQETQYF. As DNA, the CDR3 is TGTGCCAGCAGCTTAGGACTAGCGGGACTGCAAGAGACCCAGTACTTC. The J gene is TRBJ2-5, the V gene TRBV7-2; TRBD2 matches at 11 bases. Per the germline V gene, CDR1 is SGHTA and CDR2 is FQGNSA. There are 16 residues in the CDR3. V lost 1 base, J lost 2 bases, and 3 bases stayed unmatched.

This clonotype was seen repeatedly, ten times or more. The CDR3 region has the DNA TGTGCCAGCAGTCCCATTAGGGTAGACTATGGCTACACCTTC. Translated, it gives CASSPIRVDYGYTF. V usage is TRBV28 and J usage is TRBJ1-2; D remains ambiguous. The germline V and J ends were trimmed by 5 bases and 3 bases, with 13 bases remaining between them. This CDR3 is built from 14 residues. CDR1 and CDR2 from the germline V gene are MDHEN and SYDVKM.

This clonotype was detected ten times or more. The chain is built from TRBV9 and TRBJ2-1; perhaps TRBD1 as D (6 bases). The germline gives CDR1 SGDLS, CDR2 YYNGEE. The CDR3 runs 14 residues. V was trimmed by 0 bases and J by 2 bases, leaving 6 bases between them. The DNA for the CDR3 is TGTGCCAGCAGCGTAGGGACAGCCTACAATGAGCAGTTCTTC. Its translation is CASSVGTAYNEQFF.

This clonotype was detected many times. The chain uses TRBV7-9 and TRBJ2-7; D uncertain. Germline V gene lookup returns CDR1 SEHNR and CDR2 FQNEAQ (reference sequence). V lost 3 bases to trimming and J lost 2 bases, with 8 bases between them. This CDR3 region has 13 residues. The CDR3 here is CASSFGITYEQYV. CDR3 nucleotide sequence: TGTGCCAGCAGCTTCGGAATTACCTACGAGCAGTACGTC.

The chain employs TRBV12-3 or TRBV12-4 and TRBJ2-6, with TRBD2 matching over 7 bases. The CDR3 is 17 residues long. V shed 0 bases and J 1 base; nucleotides not matched to a gene: 3. The CDR3 reads CASSLAGGQSGANVLTF. CDR3 coding DNA: TGTGCCAGCAGTTTAGCGGGAGGGCAATCTGGGGCCAACGTCCTGACTTTC.

This clonotype showed up many times. The chain is built from TRBV20-1 and TRBJ1-4; TRBD1 agrees at 7 bases. Germline assignment: CDR1 DFQATT and CDR2 SNEGSKA (reference sequence). This CDR3 contains 14 residues. V shed 2 bases, J shed 8 bases, and the junction held 8 bases outside the gene matches. The DNA for the CDR3 is TGCAGTGCTAGACTAGGGGGCCTCGGGGAAAAACTGTTTTTT. This encodes CSARLGGLGEKLFF.

This clonotype was counted at least ten times. The rearrangement links TRBV5-1 to TRBJ2-1, with D maybe TRBD2 (5 bases). Trimming shortened V by 5 bases and J by 9 bases, and 21 bases separated the two germline ends. The germline CDR1 and CDR2 sequences are SGHRS and YFSETQ. The CDR3 is made up of 15 amino acids. The CDR3 DNA reads TGCGCCAGCAGTGAGGGAAGTGTTAATAAGGGTGAGCAGTTCTTC. It codes for CASSEGSVNKGEQFF.

This clonotype was detected many times. The chain joins TRBV18 to TRBJ2-3; D unresolved. CDR1 is KGHSH, CDR2 LQKENI, per germline. This CDR3 spans 13 amino acids. V dropped 2 bases and J dropped 0 bases, with 3 bases sitting between them. The CDR3 nucleotides are TGTGCCAGCTCACCAATGAGCACAGATACGCAGTATTTT. This translates into CASSPMSTDTQYF.

At least ten counts were recorded for this clonotype. The chain has TRBV10-3 and TRBJ2-1; 7 positions agree with TRBD1. Germline loops: CDR1 ENHRY, CDR2 SYGVKD. The CDR3 extends over 14 amino acids. V lost 2 bases, J lost 7 bases, and 5 bases stayed unmatched. CDR3 sequence: CAISEGDSSNEQFF. The CDR3 nucleotides read TGTGCCATCAGTGAGGGGGACAGTAGTAATGAGCAGTTCTTC.

This clonotype was detected ten times or more. The genes are TRBV12-3 or TRBV12-4 and TRBJ1-5; 10 nucleotides align to TRBD1. The CDR3 spans 16 residues. The junction had 8 bases not matched to a gene; V was cut back by 6 bases and J by 3 bases. The CDR3 region is CASSPRTGGLNQPQHF. DNA for the CDR3: TGTGCCAGCAGCCCCCGGACAGGGGGACTCAATCAGCCCCAGCATTTT.

This clonotype came up many times. The chain joins TRBV6-2 or TRBV6-3 to TRBJ1-1; D is uncertain. Germline-derived CDR1 and CDR2 are MNHEY and SVGEGT. The CDR3 runs to 14 residues. Trimming took off 4 bases at V and 6 bases at J, with 15 bases between the two ends. CDR3 in DNA: TGTGCCAGCAGTTCGCCTCCGATGGTCCCTGAAGCTTTCTTT. Its translation: CASSSPPMVPEAFF.

This clonotype was found many times. V usage is TRBV12-3 or TRBV12-4 and J usage is TRBJ2-7, with D possibly TRBD2 on 5 matching bases. Deletions cut 7 bases from V and 1 base from J, with 17 bases between. CDR3 length: 15 amino acids. The CDR3 nucleotides read TGTGCCAGCACTCAGACCGGCCGGGGATCCTACGAGCAGTACTTC. It codes for CASTQTGRGSYEQYF.

This clonotype was counted ten times or more. This chain connects TRBV7-9 to TRBJ2-1; TRBD2 agrees at 9 bases. Per germline, CDR1 SEHNR and CDR2 FQNEAQ (reference sequence). The CDR3 runs 16 residues. V was clipped by 5 bases and J by 3 bases; unmatched bases: 8. CDR3 amino acids: CASSGVSGRDYNEQFF. The CDR3 DNA reads as TGTGCCAGCAGCGGAGTTAGCGGGAGAGACTACAATGAGCAGTTCTTC.

In this sample, this clonotype turned up many times. V usage is TRBV12-5 and J usage is TRBJ2-1; maybe TRBD2 (5 bases). The CDR3 is 16 residues long. V was trimmed by 4 bases and J by 9 bases, leaving 22 bases between them. Per the germline V gene, CDR1 is LGHNT and CDR2 is FRNRAP. The CDR3 DNA reads as TGTGCTAGTGGTTCCCCCCGGGGTGGTACGTCCGGTGAGCAGTTCTTC. As protein: CASGSPRGGTSGEQFF.

This clonotype was observed many times. The genes are TRBV5-1 and TRBJ2-5; 8 positions agree with TRBD2. Trimming removed 0 bases from V and 9 bases from J; junction bases left unmatched: 13. CDR3 length: 16 residues. Germline assignment: CDR1 SGHRS and CDR2 YFSETQ. CDR3 coding DNA: TGCGCCAGCAGCTTGGGCACCGGGACTGGGGGACTAGCCCAGTACTTC. This encodes CASSLGTGTGGLAQYF.

Here the CDR3 reads CASSPSSSPLHF. The DNA for the CDR3 is TGCGCCAGCAGCCCGAGCAGTTCACCCCTCCACTTT. This chain connects TRBV5-1 to TRBJ1-6; D unclear. Trimming left V 4 bases short and J 9 bases short, with 8 bases between. This CDR3 is 12 amino acids long. Germline V gives CDR1 SGHRS, CDR2 YFSETQ.

This clonotype was observed at least ten times. V usage is TRBV9 and J usage is TRBJ1-5; a weak D match, TRBD1 (6 bases). The CDR3 has 16 residues. The V end was cut by 3 bases, the J end by 4 bases, with 17 bases between. The germline gives CDR1 SGDLS, CDR2 YYNGEE. The CDR3 DNA follows: TGTGCCAGCAGCGCTGGGGGCCACGGTGGGAATCAGCCCCAGCATTTT. It codes for CASSAGGHGGNQPQHF.

This clonotype has ten or more counts. This sequence joins TRBV20-1 and TRBJ2-7; D may be TRBD2 (5 bases). V was cut by 0 bases and J by 0 bases, with 12 bases left in between. Germline loops: CDR1 DFQATT, CDR2 SNEGSKA (reference sequence). The CDR3 has 15 residues. The CDR3 DNA follows: TGCAGTGCTAGAGAGGGTGGGAGTTTCTCCTACGAGCAGTACGTC. Its translation: CSAREGGSFSYEQYV.

This clonotype was found many times. The V and J genes are TRBV20-1 and TRBJ2-7; 7 nucleotides agree with TRBD2. The germline gives CDR1 DFQATT, CDR2 SNEGSKA (reference sequence). The CDR3 consists of 16 residues. V lost 5 bases, J lost 1 base, and 14 bases stayed unmatched. CDR3 nucleotides: TGCAGTGCTCAGGCCCTGCGGGCTAGCGGATCCTACGAGCAGTACGTC. Residues: CSAQALRASGSYEQYV.

This clonotype was picked up many times. The chain employs TRBV5-1 and TRBJ1-1, with 9 nucleotides matching TRBD1. CDR3 length: 14 residues. The trim removed 3 bases at V and 8 bases at J, leaving 8 bases unmatched. From germline, CDR1 is SGHRS and CDR2 YFSETQ. DNA of the CDR3: TGCGCCAGCAGCTCTTTACCGGGACAGGGCGAAGCTTTCTTT. It is translated as CASSSLPGQGEAFF.

This clonotype has a count of ten or more. V and J are TRBV12-3 or TRBV12-4 and TRBJ2-1; no clear D gene. The germline V and J ends were trimmed by 2 bases and 3 bases, with 5 bases remaining between them. The CDR3 runs 13 residues. CDR3 in DNA: TGTGCCAGCAGTTTAACCAACTACAATGAGCAGTTCTTC. Protein sequence: CASSLTNYNEQFF.

This clonotype has at least ten counts. The chain links TRBV29-1 to TRBJ2-3, with a tentative D call TRBD1 (6 bases). The CDR3 contains 13 residues. Germline CDR1 reads SQVTM; CDR2 reads ANQGSEA. The V and J ends lost 3 bases and 6 bases respectively, with 13 bases between them. Here the CDR3 reads CSVDPYRADTQYF. In DNA form, the CDR3 reads TGCAGCGTTGATCCTTACAGGGCTGATACGCAGTATTTT.

Ten or more counts support this clonotype. The chain employs TRBV29-1 and TRBJ2-2, with 8 bases identical to TRBD2. Trimming cost V 7 bases and J 7 bases; bases outside gene matches: 8. From germline, CDR1 is SQVTM and CDR2 ANQGSEA. This CDR3 is 13 amino acids long. This CDR3 reads CSALTGTSGELFF. CDR3 DNA: TGCAGCGCTCTAACCGGGACTAGCGGGGAGCTGTTTTTT.

Many counts were recorded for this clonotype. The chain couples TRBV21-1 to TRBJ1-5. TRBV21-1 is a pseudogene. This CDR3 comprises 14 residues. CDR3 nucleotides: TGTGCCAACCAACGCGGGCAGCGCAATCAGCCCCAGCATTTT. This translates into CANQRGQRNQPQHF.

This clonotype has at least ten counts. This chain links TRBV11-3 with TRBJ2-5, with TRBD2 identical over 12 bases. CDR3 length equals 17 residues. In germline, CDR1 is SGHNT, CDR2 YENEEA. V was pared by 5 bases and J by 4 bases, with 11 bases of the junction left unmatched. As DNA, the CDR3 is TGTGCCAGCAGCGTAAGAAGGACTAGCGGGATGGGAGAGACCCAGTACTTC. Translation: CASSVRRTSGMGETQYF. Looking up the rest from reference TRBV11-3 and TRBJ2-5 gives the full variable domain: EAGVVQSPRYKIIEKKQPVAFWCNPISGHNTLYWYLQNLGQGPELLIRYENEEAVDDSQLPKDRFSAERLKGVDSTLKIQPAELGDSAVYLCASSVRRTSGMGETQYFGPGTRLLVL.

The chain has TRBV14 and TRBJ2-1; D assignment may be TRBD1 or TRBD2 (6 bases each). There are 16 residues in the CDR3. Germline lookup yields CDR1 SGHDN and CDR2 FVKESK. Trimming removed 4 bases at V and 7 bases at J, with 20 bases between. The CDR3 nucleotides read TGTGCCAGCAGCCTTTCGGGGGCCCCCCTTAGGAATGAGCAGTTCTTC. It yields the protein CASSLSGAPLRNEQFF. The complete variable domain, with remaining parts taken from reference TRBV14 and TRBJ2-1, reads EAGVTQFPSHSVIEKGQTVTLRCDPISGHDNLYWYRRVMGKEIKFLLHFVKESKQDESGMPNNRFLAERTGGTYSTLKVQPAELEDSGVYFCASSLSGAPLRNEQFFGPGTRLTVL.